This T cell receptor (beta chain) was identified in a study of blood T cell repertoires in COVID-19. Authors' methods: Nucleated cell number was recorded as an estimate derived from reference gene primer amplification. This table comes from immunoSEQ multiplex PCR, and its TCRdb copy is limited to in-frame clones, with some not included. V and J calls and clone size follow that table, whereas D and trimming were derived from the DNA. The sample lists 65,000 to 90,000 clones; roughly 80% were seen once. Trimming removed 3 bases at V and 11 bases at J, with 14 bases between. CDR1 and CDR2 from the germline V gene are GTSNPN and SVGIG (reference sequence). CDR3 length: 11 residues.

The gene calls are TRBV30 and TRBJ2-7, with D perhaps matching TRBD2 (6 bases). The sample taken for sequencing was peripheral blood. The receptor comes from a woman aged 80 or older with active or convalescent COVID-19. The CDR3 loop reads CAWRRGTDEYF. The DNA of the CDR3 is TGTGCCTGGAGGCGGGGCACAGACGAGTACTTC.